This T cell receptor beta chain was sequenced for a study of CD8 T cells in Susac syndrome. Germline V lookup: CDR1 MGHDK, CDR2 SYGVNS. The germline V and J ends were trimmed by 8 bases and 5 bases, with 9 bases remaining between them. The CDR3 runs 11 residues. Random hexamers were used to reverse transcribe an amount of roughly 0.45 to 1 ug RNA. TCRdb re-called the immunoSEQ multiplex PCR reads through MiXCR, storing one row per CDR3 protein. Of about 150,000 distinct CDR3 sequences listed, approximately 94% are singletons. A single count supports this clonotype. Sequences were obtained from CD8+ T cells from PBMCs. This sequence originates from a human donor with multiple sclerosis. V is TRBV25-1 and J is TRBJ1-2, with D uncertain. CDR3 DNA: TGTGCCAGCGAATCGAGATATGGCTACACCTTC. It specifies CASESRYGYTF.